These 30 T cell receptor beta chains came from one sample sequenced in a study of T-cell memory formation after mild COVID-19. Using its own MiXCR run on the 5' RACE reads, TCRdb lists one record per CDR3 protein. Of around 370,000 distinct CDR3 sequences listed, 20% to 25% are singletons. Source material: PBMCs or a T cell subset sorted from them (not recorded which). These receptors all come from an adult woman who had mild COVID-19 (a few samples of this study predate the infection). Cell type and time point are not known.

V usage is TRBV7-2 and J usage is TRBJ2-1; D is possibly TRBD2 (5 bases). Germline V gene lookup returns CDR1 SGHTA and CDR2 FQGNSA. The CDR3 has 15 amino acids. V lost 3 bases and J 3 bases, leaving 12 bases between the germline ends. DNA for the CDR3: TGTGCCAGCAGCTTGAGCGGACCCGACTACAATGAGCAGTTCTTC. It translates to CASSLSGPDYNEQFF.

Only a few counts were recorded for this clonotype. The chain employs TRBV12-3 or TRBV12-4 and TRBJ1-2; D not resolved. The CDR3 is 12 amino acids. V gave up 0 bases and J gave up 5 bases, with 4 bases separating them. The CDR3 is CASSLARYGYTF. In DNA form, the CDR3 reads TGTGCCAGCAGTTTAGCTCGATATGGCTACACCTTC.

Ten or more counts support this clonotype. CDR3 in DNA: TGTGCCAGCACAAGTCTCATTGACAGGGTGAGTTGGACTGAAGCTTTCTTT. It is translated as CASTSLIDRVSWTEAFF. This chain links TRBV12-3 or TRBV12-4 with TRBJ1-1, with 7 bases identical to TRBD1. The CDR3 runs to 17 residues. The V segment lost 7 bases and the J segment 5 bases; nucleotides outside the gene matches: 19.

This clonotype was detected only a few times. The chain links TRBV29-1 to TRBJ2-3; D gene ambiguous. With 7 bases removed from V and 6 bases from J, the gap between germline ends came to 8 bases. The CDR3 spans 10 residues. The germline gives CDR1 SQVTM, CDR2 ANQGSEA. CDR3 bases: TGCAGCGCCCTGTCGGATACGCAGTATTTT. Residues: CSALSDTQYF.

This chain joins TRBV9 and TRBJ2-3; the D gene is possibly TRBD1 (5 bases). V was clipped by 5 bases and J by 2 bases, with 15 bases between them. The CDR3 runs to 15 residues. Germline CDR1 reads SGDLS; CDR2 reads YYNGEE. In DNA form, the CDR3 reads TGTGCCAGCAGTTTACTCGGACACAACACAGATACGCAGTATTTT. It is translated as CASSLLGHNTDTQYF.

The chain has TRBV30 and TRBJ1-2, with 9 positions matching TRBD1. Germline CDR1 reads GTSNPN; CDR2 reads SVGIG (reference sequence). Trimming took 7 bases from V and 7 from J; bases not matched to a gene: 7. The CDR3 is 12 residues long. CDR3 bases: TGTGCCTTGTCCCGGGACAGGGTTGGCTACACCTTC. It specifies CALSRDRVGYTF.

In its sample, this clonotype was seen a few times. The chain links TRBV20-1 to TRBJ1-1, with D uncertain. The germline V and J ends were trimmed by 1 base and 6 bases, with 9 bases remaining between them. Per the germline V gene, CDR1 is DFQATT and CDR2 is SNEGSKA (reference sequence). The CDR3 is 12 amino acids. In DNA, the CDR3 is TGCAGTGCTAGAGGTAGGGCCTCTGAAGCTTTCTTT. Protein: CSARGRASEAFF.

The chain uses TRBV5-1 and TRBJ2-3; 11 positions agree with TRBD2. The CDR3 totals 17 residues. V gave up 0 bases and J gave up 2 bases; unmatched junction bases: 5. Germline V CDR1 and CDR2: SGHRS, YFSETQ. The CDR3 is CASSLVASGGYTDTQYF. The CDR3 DNA follows: TGCGCCAGCAGCTTGGTAGCTAGCGGGGGGTACACAGATACGCAGTATTTT.

The table lists this clonotype with a few counts. This sequence joins TRBV5-1 and TRBJ2-5; TRBD1 agrees at 7 bases. Germline-derived CDR1 and CDR2 are SGHRS and YFSETQ. J was trimmed by 3 bases and V by 4 bases; bases with no gene match: 6. This CDR3 is 14 amino acids long. CDR3 region: CASSTPGGEETQYF. As DNA, the CDR3 is TGCGCCAGCAGCACCCCAGGGGGTGAAGAGACCCAGTACTTC. The complete variable domain, with remaining parts taken from reference TRBV5-1 and TRBJ2-5, reads KAGVTQTPRYLIKTRGQQVTLSCSPISGHRSVSWYQQTPGQGLQFLFEYFSETQRNKGNFPGRFSGRQFSNSRSEMNVSTLELGDSALYLCASSTPGGEETQYFGPGTRLLVL.

This clonotype was observed at least ten times. The rearrangement links TRBV5-5 to TRBJ2-3, with D unresolved. Between the trimmed V and J ends, which lost 0 bases and 2 bases, there was a span of 13 bases. The CDR3 extends over 16 amino acids. CDR1 is SGHKS and CDR2 is YYEKEE in the germline V gene (reference sequence). As DNA, the CDR3 is TGTGCCAGCAGCTTGGACTTATCTAGTTCCACAGATACGCAGTATTTT. It yields the protein CASSLDLSSSTDTQYF.

The chain employs TRBV18 and TRBJ1-2; the D is unclear. Germline assignment: CDR1 KGHSH and CDR2 LQKENI. V was clipped by 4 bases and J by 1 base, with 10 bases between them. CDR3 size: 14 residues. For the CDR3, the DNA is TGTGCCAGCTCACTAGAGGACCTTAACTATGGCTACACCTTC. It translates to CASSLEDLNYGYTF. Full variable domain (rest looked up from reference TRBV18 and TRBJ1-2): NAGVMQNPRHLVRRRGQEARLRCSPMKGHSHVYWYRQLPEEGLKFMVYLQKENIIDESGMPKERFSAEFPKEGPSILRIQQVVRGDSAAYFCASSLEDLNYGYTFGSGTRLTVV.

This clonotype was counted a few times. The rearrangement uses TRBV7-2 and TRBJ2-5; 10 positions match TRBD1. V was clipped by 5 bases and J by 6 bases; unmatched bases: 9. Looked up from germline, CDR1 is SGHTA and CDR2 is FQGNSA. The CDR3 is 15 residues long. The CDR3 DNA is TGTGCCAGCAGCACCAGGACAGGGGGTTTACAGACCCAGTACTTC. Encoded protein: CASSTRTGGLQTQYF.

This chain connects TRBV4-2 to TRBJ1-1; 7 bases match TRBD1. The CDR3 runs to 14 residues. Germline CDR1 reads LGHNA; CDR2 reads YNFKEQ. The junction had 3 bases not matched to a gene; V was cut back by 4 bases and J by 1 base. The CDR3 DNA reads TGTGCCAGCAGCCGGAGGACAGGGAACACTGAAGCTTTCTTT. Protein: CASSRRTGNTEAFF.

This clonotype was detected a few times. The CDR3 DNA follows: TGTGCCAGCTCCCGACAGGGACTACCAACTGAGCAGTTCTTC. It codes for CASSRQGLPTEQFF. This chain connects TRBV18 to TRBJ2-1; either TRBD1 or TRBD2 may supply D (7 bases each). The CDR3 is made up of 14 amino acids. V lost 6 bases and J 9 bases, leaving 18 bases between the germline ends. Germline V lookup: CDR1 KGHSH, CDR2 LQKENI.

The rearrangement uses TRBV7-9 and TRBJ2-3, with 12 bases that match TRBD1. This CDR3 is built from 18 residues. The trim removed 5 bases at V and 4 bases at J, leaving 13 bases unmatched. CDR1 and CDR2 from the germline V gene are SEHNR and FQNEAQ (reference sequence). CDR3 bases: TGTGCCAGCAGCCTCCGGGACAGGGGGCTGATTAAGGCAGATACGCAGTATTTT. It is translated as CASSLRDRGLIKADTQYF.

There are a few counts of this clonotype. This chain joins TRBV7-2 and TRBJ1-1, with a weak D call TRBD1 (5 bases). The CDR3 runs to 16 residues. CDR1 and CDR2 (germline): SGHTA, FQGNSA. V shed 5 bases and J shed 5 bases, with 21 bases lying between them. Here the CDR3 DNA reads TGTGCCAGCAGCAGCCGATGGCTCAAGGGGATAACTGAAGCTTTCTTT. Translation gives CASSSRWLKGITEAFF.

The chain uses TRBV4-1 and TRBJ2-3, with D possibly matching TRBD2 (6 bases). Germline V gives CDR1 MGHRA, CDR2 YSYEKL. Trimming shortened V by 1 base and J by 2 bases, and 16 bases separated the two germline ends. The CDR3 has 17 residues. The DNA for the CDR3 is TGCGCCAGCAGCCAAGTGAAAGGAGGGATCAACACAGATACGCAGTATTTT. Translated: CASSQVKGGINTDTQYF.

The gene calls are TRBV6-2 or TRBV6-3 and TRBJ1-1, with D uncertain. Germline values: CDR1 MNHEY, CDR2 SVGEGT. Trimming cost V 6 bases and J 0 bases, with 14 bases left between them. This CDR3 contains 15 residues. CDR3 region: CASSVGRQLNTEAFF. CDR3 sequence (DNA): TGTGCCAGCAGCGTCGGCAGGCAATTGAACACTGAAGCTTTCTTT.

This clonotype was detected only a few times. The rearrangement uses TRBV5-1 and TRBJ2-3; no clear D. The CDR3 consists of 14 residues. Trimming left V 3 bases short and J 4 bases short, with 12 bases between. CDR1 and CDR2 (germline): SGHRS, YFSETQ. CDR3 sequence: CASSSSSVSDTQYF. The CDR3 coding sequence is TGCGCCAGCAGCTCATCTTCCGTCTCAGATACGCAGTATTTT.

This clonotype came up a few times. V and J are TRBV5-1 and TRBJ2-1, with 10 positions matching TRBD2. Losses at the gene ends were 2 bases for V and 6 bases for J; bases not matched to a gene: 8. The CDR3 has 16 residues. Germline V gene data show CDR1 as SGHRS and CDR2 as YFSETQ. The CDR3 DNA reads as TGCGCCAGCAGCTTACCCCGGACTAGCGGAATCAATGAGCAGTTCTTC. Amino acids: CASSLPRTSGINEQFF.

The chain couples TRBV5-6 to TRBJ1-2, with a weak D call TRBD1 (5 bases). The CDR3 spans 13 residues. Germline assignment: CDR1 SGHDT and CDR2 YYEEEE. Trimming removed 5 bases from V and 5 bases from J, with 13 bases in between. The CDR3 DNA sequence: TGTGCCAGCAGTATCAGGGTAGGGTATGGCTACACCTTC. This encodes CASSIRVGYGYTF.

V usage is TRBV20-1 and J usage is TRBJ2-3; maybe TRBD2 (6 bases). The CDR3 spans 16 residues. The V gene's germline CDR1 is DFQATT and CDR2 SNEGSKA (reference sequence). Deletions cut 6 bases from V and 0 bases from J, with 19 bases between. CDR3: CSAPKGLGTSTDTQYF. The CDR3 bases are TGCAGTGCCCCCAAAGGGCTGGGGACTAGCACAGATACGCAGTATTTT.

The CDR3 loop reads CASLRAGVPYEQYF. In nucleotides, the CDR3 is TGTGCCAGCCTTCGAGCGGGGGTTCCCTACGAGCAGTACTTC. V gene TRBV6-2 or TRBV6-3 combines with J gene TRBJ2-7, with 8 bases lining up with TRBD2. Germline V CDR1 and CDR2: MNHEY, SVGEGT. The CDR3 has 14 amino acids. Losses at the gene ends were 8 bases for V and 2 bases for J; bases not matched to a gene: 8.

This chain links TRBV20-1 with TRBJ2-1, with 9 bases that match TRBD2. The CDR3 extends over 15 amino acids. Germline V gene lookup returns CDR1 DFQATT and CDR2 SNEGSKA (reference sequence). V dropped 6 bases and J dropped 3; count of bases not matched to a gene: 9. CDR3 residues: CSADISGGLYNEQFF. CDR3 sequence (DNA): TGCAGTGCGGATATTAGCGGGGGACTCTACAATGAGCAGTTCTTC.

This clonotype was observed a few times. J is TRBJ2-5 and V is TRBV7-9, with TRBD2 matching over 10 bases. The CDR3 is 15 amino acids. V dropped 5 bases and J dropped 7; count of bases not matched to a gene: 10. Germline assignment: CDR1 SEHNR and CDR2 FQNEAQ (reference sequence). CDR3 coding DNA: TGTGCCAGCAGCCCACGGACTAGCGGCGAGGGGACCCAGTACTTC. It yields the protein CASSPRTSGEGTQYF.

This clonotype was observed a few times. The gene calls are TRBV19 and TRBJ1-2; 7 positions agree with TRBD1. CDR1 and CDR2 (germline): LNHDA, SQIVND (reference sequence). The CDR3 consists of 16 residues. V was clipped by 7 bases and J by 7 bases; unmatched bases: 18. This CDR3 is CASTLLVEGGRSGYTF. The DNA of the CDR3 is TGTGCCAGTACCTTGTTGGTGGAAGGGGGCCGGAGTGGCTACACCTTC. The entire variable domain, with the rest obtained from reference TRBV19 and TRBJ1-2, is as follows: DGGITQSPKYLFRKEGQNVTLSCEQNLNHDAMYWYRQDPGQGLRLIYYSQIVNDFQKGDIAEGYSVSREKKESFPLTVTSAQKNPTAFYLCASTLLVEGGRSGYTFGSGTRLTVV.

The chain combines TRBV2 with TRBJ2-7, with 11 bases identical to TRBD2. The CDR3 extends over 16 amino acids. Trimming cost V 8 bases and J 0 bases; bases outside gene matches: 9. CDR1 is SNHLY and CDR2 is FYNNEI in the germline V gene. The CDR3 region has the DNA TGTGCCAGCGCAAGGACTAGCGGGTTCAGCTCCTACGAGCAGTACTTC. Its protein is CASARTSGFSSYEQYF.

This clonotype was found a few times. The gene calls are TRBV5-1 and TRBJ2-3, with 12 bases aligning to TRBD2. This CDR3 is 16 amino acids long. Germline trimming cut 4 bases from V and 4 bases from J; bases unmatched to any gene: 7. The germline CDR1 and CDR2 sequences are SGHRS and YFSETQ. The CDR3 loop reads CASSNRTSGDPDTQYF. The CDR3 bases are TGCGCCAGCAGCAACCGGACTAGCGGGGACCCAGATACGCAGTATTTT.

This clonotype was detected only a few times. This rearrangement joins TRBV13 to TRBJ2-1; the D gene could be TRBD1 or TRBD2 (6 bases each). The CDR3 spans 16 residues. The V end lost 5 bases, the J end lost 9 bases, and 23 bases lay between the germline ends. The germline gives CDR1 PRHDT, CDR2 FYEKMQ (reference sequence). DNA of the CDR3: TGTGCCAGCAGCCCAAGGAGGGGGAGTACGCTGGTTGAGCAGTTCTTC. Its protein is CASSPRRGSTLVEQFF.

This clonotype was seen a handful of times. This chain connects TRBV2 to TRBJ2-5; 8 nucleotides align to TRBD1. V lost 7 bases to trimming and J lost 2 bases; unmatched junction nucleotides: 0. CDR1 and CDR2 (germline): SNHLY, FYNNEI. The CDR3 is 12 amino acids. The CDR3 nucleotides read TGTGCCAGCAACAGGGGGCAAGAGACCCAGTACTTC. Translation gives CASNRGQETQYF.